The 6 T cell receptor beta chains below all came from one sample that was sequenced in a study of T cells expressing NK-cell markers. TCRdb re-analyzed the 5' RACE reads; it lists each CDR3 protein once, without DNA. With a few hundred thousand distinct CDR3 sequences in the sample, the ten largest clones hold 0.3% to 0.45%. The sequencing input was blood T cells: a sorted CD56 or NKG2C T cell subset, CD4+ or CD8+ T cells, or bulk PBMC T cells (not recorded which). The receptors stem from a young man in good health.

The chain recombines TRBV29-1 with TRBJ2-4; TCRdb designates TRBD2, a call that cannot be tested without DNA. The germline CDR1 and CDR2 sequences are SQVTM and ANQGSEA. The CDR3 is made up of 13 amino acids. CDR3 sequence: CSAAGGMKNIQYF.

J is TRBJ2-5 and V is TRBV20-1. Germline V gene lookup returns CDR1 DFQATT and CDR2 SNEGSKA (reference sequence). The CDR3 runs 13 residues. CDR3 amino acids: CSAPRLDTGTQYF.

The V gene is TRBV20-1, the J gene TRBJ2-3; TCRdb names TRBD2, which stays unverified in the absence of DNA. Germline V CDR1 and CDR2: DFQATT, SNEGSKA (reference sequence). The CDR3 loop spans 15 amino acids. The CDR3 region is CSARRIGLAGDTQYF.

The V and J genes are TRBV4-3 and TRBJ1-5. The CDR3 contains 15 residues. Germline V gene sequence: CDR1 LGHNA, CDR2 YSLEER. CDR3 in amino acids: CASSQVREGNQPQHF.

The CDR3 protein is CASSQDRGDYGYTF. V and J are TRBV4-2 and TRBJ1-2. Germline CDR1 and CDR2: LGHNA and YNFKEQ. This CDR3 has 14 amino acids.

The chain carries TRBV3-1 and TRBJ2-3. Per the germline V gene, CDR1 is LGHDT and CDR2 is YNNKEL (reference sequence). This CDR3 comprises 18 residues. CDR3 sequence: CASSQKFWGKRDTDTQYF.